Sequencing of this T cell receptor (beta chain) was carried out in a study of T cell repertoires in cytomegalovirus infection. The wider study: The authors used CMV epitopes that were HLA-C-restricted (recently identified) and HLA-B-restricted (well studied). CMV infection and matching HLA type were both indicated by public TCR beta signatures.

Points on this clonotype: No antigen is known for it. The junction departs from the called germline gene at one end, perhaps through a read error.

The CDR3 has 16 amino acids. Findings of the study overall: There were carriers of CMV plus the relevant HLA, and cumulative public TCR beta family frequency identified them. The ex vivo response showed dominance by HLA-C-restricted CMV-specific TCR beta clonotypes.

Via MiXCR, TCRdb re-called the reads, giving one row per CDR3 protein. The sample records roughly 570,000 distinct CDR3 sequences, almost 40% being singletons. The TCR was taken from a human donor in good health (CMV status not recorded). Some clones in this sample may be carry-over from other donors' samples. Here the sequenced sample was cultured PBMCs, taken from culture after CMV antigen stimulation. The rearrangement uses TRBV5-3 and TRBJ2-5, with 8 bases identical to TRBD2. TRBV5-3 carries the ORF label, with uncertain function. The CDR3 here is CASSLSRGGSQETQYF. The CDR3 DNA follows: TGTGCCAGCAGCTTATCTCGGGGGGGCAGCCAAGAGACCCAGTACTTC.